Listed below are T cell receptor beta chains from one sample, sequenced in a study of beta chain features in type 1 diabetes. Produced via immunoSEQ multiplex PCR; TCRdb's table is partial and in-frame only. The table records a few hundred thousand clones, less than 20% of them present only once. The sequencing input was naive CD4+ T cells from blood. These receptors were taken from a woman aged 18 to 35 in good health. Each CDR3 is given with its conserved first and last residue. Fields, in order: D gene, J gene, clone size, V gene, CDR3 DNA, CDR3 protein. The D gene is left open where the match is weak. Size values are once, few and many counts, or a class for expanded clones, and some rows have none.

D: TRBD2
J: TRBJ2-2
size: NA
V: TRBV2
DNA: TGTGCCAGCAGTTTACTAGCGGGAAGAACCGGGGAGCTGTTTTTT
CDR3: CASSLLAGRTGELFF

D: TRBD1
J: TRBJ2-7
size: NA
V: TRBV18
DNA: TGTGCCAGCTCAGTCGGGACAGGCAACCCCTACGAGCAGTACTTC
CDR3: CASSVGTGNPYEQYF

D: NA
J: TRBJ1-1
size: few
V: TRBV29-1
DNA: TGCAGCGTTGGGGGCCGTTTGAACACTGAAGCTTTCTTT
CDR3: CSVGGRLNTEAFF

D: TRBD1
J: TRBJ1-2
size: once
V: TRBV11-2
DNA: TGTGCCAGCAGCTTACCCCCGGACAGGGGGAGGCGTAACTATGGCTACACCTTC
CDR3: CASSLPPDRGRRNYGYTF

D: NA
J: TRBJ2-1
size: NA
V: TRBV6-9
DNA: TGTGCCAGCAGTTTTGGACTAGAGCAGTTCTTC
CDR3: CASSFGLEQFF

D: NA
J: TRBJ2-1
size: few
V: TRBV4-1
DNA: TGCGCCAGCAGCCCCAATTCAGGGTACAATGAGCAGTTCTTC
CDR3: CASSPNSGYNEQFF

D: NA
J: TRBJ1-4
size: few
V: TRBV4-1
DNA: TGCGCCAGCAGCCGAGCACCCGCAACTAATGAAAAACTGTTTTTT
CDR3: CASSRAPATNEKLFF

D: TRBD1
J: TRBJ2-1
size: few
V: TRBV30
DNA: TGTGCCTGGAGTAGGGGAACCGCAAGTGTAGGATTCCAGGGGGCTGCCCTAACTTACAATGAGCAGTTCTTC
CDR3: CAWSRGTASVGFQGAALTYNEQFF

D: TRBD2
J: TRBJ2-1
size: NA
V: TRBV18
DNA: TGTGCCAGCTCACCATGGACTAGCGGCCTAAATGAGCAGTTCTTC
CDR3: CASSPWTSGLNEQFF

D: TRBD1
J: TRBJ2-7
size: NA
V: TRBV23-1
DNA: TGCGCCAGCAGTCAATATGAGACAGGGGGCGCTGACGAGCAGTACTTC
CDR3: CASSQYETGGADEQYF

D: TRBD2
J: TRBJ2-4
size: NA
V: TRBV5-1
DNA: TGCGCCAGCAGCTTCAGGCCTAGCGGGAGTAGGACGATATTC
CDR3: CASSFRPSGSRTIF

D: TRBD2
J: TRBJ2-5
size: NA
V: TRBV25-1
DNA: TGTGCCAGCAGTGGTCTAGCGGGGGGGCCGCCAGAGACCCAGTACTTC
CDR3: CASSGLAGGPPETQYF

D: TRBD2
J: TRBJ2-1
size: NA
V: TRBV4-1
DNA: TGCGCCAGCAGAGGCGGGGGGAGCTCCTACAATGAGCAGTTCTTC
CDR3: CASRGGGSSYNEQFF

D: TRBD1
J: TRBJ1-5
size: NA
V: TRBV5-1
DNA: TGCGCCAGCAGCACCGGACAGGAGGGTCAGCCCCAGCATTTT
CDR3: CASSTGQEGQPQHF

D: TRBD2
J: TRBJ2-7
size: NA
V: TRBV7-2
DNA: TGTGCCAGCAGCTTAGTCCAGCGGGGGACCTACGAGCAGTACTTC
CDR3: CASSLVQRGTYEQYF

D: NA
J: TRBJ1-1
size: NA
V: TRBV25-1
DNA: TGTGCCAGCAGCCAGCGGGGCGAAGCTTTCTTT
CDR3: CASSQRGEAFF

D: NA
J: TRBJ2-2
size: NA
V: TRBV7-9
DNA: TGTGCCAGCAGCTTAGTAACGCGGGTCGGGGAGCTGTTTTTT
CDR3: CASSLVTRVGELFF

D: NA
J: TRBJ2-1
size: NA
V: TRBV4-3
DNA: TGCGCCAGCAGCCCAGGAGGCCTCGCCTACAATGAGCAGTTCTTC
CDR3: CASSPGGLAYNEQFF

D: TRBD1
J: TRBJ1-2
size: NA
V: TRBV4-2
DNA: TGTGCCAGCAGCCAGAGGGACAGGCTTTTCTATGGCTACACCTTC
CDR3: CASSQRDRLFYGYTF

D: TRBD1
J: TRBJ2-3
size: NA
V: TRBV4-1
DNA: TGCGCCAGCAGCCAAGGGGGGGACAGGGGGCGAGGTACGCAGTATTTT
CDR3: CASSQGGDRGRGTQYF

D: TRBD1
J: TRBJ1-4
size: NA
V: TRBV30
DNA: TGTGCCTGGATGCACAATACGGGACAGGGGAGAACTAATGAAAAACTGTTTTTT
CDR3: CAWMHNTGQGRTNEKLFF

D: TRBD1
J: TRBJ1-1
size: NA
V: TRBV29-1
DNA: TGCAGCGTCGCACGGGACAGGGGAGGCACTGAAGCTTTCTTT
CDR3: CSVARDRGGTEAFF